This TCR beta chain was recorded in a study of T-cell memory formation after mild COVID-19. In the case of this clonotype: The antigen is not known.

Whole-study results and caveats: Among clones contracting day 15 to 85, CD4/CD8 was balanced, whereas later expanders leaned CD4+. Mainly CM and EM harbored the contracting CD4+ clones; mainly EMRA harbored the CD8+ ones.

TCRdb re-called the 5' RACE reads through MiXCR, storing one row per CDR3 protein. The sample contains approximately 300,000 distinct CDR3 sequences, 8% to 10% of which appear only once. Sequenced material: PBMCs or a T cell subset sorted from them (not recorded which). The receptor's source is a young man who had mild COVID-19 (a few samples of this study predate the infection). Cell type and time point are not known.

CDR3 protein: CASSIENIQYF. The CDR3 DNA follows: TGCGCCAGCAGCATAGAGAACATTCAGTACTTC. V gene TRBV4-1 combines with J gene TRBJ2-4; no clear D gene. The V end lost 5 bases, the J end lost 7 bases, and 6 bases lay between the germline ends. This CDR3 has 11 amino acids. Germline CDR1 reads MGHRA; CDR2 reads YSYEKL.